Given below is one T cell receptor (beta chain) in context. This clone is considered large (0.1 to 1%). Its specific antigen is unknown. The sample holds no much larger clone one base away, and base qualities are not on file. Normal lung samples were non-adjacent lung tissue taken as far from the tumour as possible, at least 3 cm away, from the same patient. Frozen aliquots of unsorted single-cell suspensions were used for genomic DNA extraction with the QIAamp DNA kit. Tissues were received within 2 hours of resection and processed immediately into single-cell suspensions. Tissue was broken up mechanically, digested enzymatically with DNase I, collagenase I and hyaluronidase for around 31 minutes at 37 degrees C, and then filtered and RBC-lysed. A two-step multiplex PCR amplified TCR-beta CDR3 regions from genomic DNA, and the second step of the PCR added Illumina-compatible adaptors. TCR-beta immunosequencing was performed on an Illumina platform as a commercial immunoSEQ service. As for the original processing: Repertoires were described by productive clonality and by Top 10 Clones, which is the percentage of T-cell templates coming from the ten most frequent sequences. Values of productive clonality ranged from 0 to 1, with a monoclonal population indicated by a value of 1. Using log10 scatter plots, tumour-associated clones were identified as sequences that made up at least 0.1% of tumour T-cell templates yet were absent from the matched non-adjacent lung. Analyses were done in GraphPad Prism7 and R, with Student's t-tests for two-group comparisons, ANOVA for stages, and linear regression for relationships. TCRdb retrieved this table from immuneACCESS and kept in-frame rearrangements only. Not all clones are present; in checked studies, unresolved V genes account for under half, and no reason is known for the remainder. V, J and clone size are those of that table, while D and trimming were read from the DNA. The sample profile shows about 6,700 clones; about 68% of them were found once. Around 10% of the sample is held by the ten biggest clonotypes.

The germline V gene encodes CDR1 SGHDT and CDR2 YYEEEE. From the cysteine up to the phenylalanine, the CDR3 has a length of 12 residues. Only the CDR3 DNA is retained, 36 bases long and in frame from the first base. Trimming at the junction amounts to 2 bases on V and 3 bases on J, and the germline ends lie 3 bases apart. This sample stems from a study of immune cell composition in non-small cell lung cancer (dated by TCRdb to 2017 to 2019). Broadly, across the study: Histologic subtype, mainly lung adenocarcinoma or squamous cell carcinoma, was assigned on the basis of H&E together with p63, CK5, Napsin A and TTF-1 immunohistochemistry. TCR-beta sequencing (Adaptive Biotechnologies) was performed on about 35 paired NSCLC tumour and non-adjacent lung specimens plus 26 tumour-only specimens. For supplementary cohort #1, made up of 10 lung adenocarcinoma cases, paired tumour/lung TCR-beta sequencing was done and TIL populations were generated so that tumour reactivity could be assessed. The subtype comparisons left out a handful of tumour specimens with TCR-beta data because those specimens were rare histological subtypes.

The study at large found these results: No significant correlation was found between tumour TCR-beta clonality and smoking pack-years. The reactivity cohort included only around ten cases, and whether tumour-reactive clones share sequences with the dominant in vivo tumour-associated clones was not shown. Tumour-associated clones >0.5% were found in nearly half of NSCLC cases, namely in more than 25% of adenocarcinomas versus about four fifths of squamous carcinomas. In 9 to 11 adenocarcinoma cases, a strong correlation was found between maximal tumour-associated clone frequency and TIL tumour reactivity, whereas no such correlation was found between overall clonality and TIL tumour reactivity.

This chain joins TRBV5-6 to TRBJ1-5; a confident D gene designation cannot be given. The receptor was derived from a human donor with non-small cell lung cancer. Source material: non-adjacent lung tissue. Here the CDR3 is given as CASSFINQPQHF. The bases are TGTGCCAGCAGCTTCATCAATCAGCCCCAGCATTTT.